The sequence of this TCR beta chain was determined in a study of blood T cells in healthy people across ages. Findings and limits, study-wide: PBMCs left unsorted prevented a conclusive naive versus antigen-experienced comparison.

With regard to this clonotype: Its antigen is as yet unknown.

A second PCR of roughly 7 to 11 cycles used a sample-barcoded 5' primer and a J-beta primer mix. TCRdb fed the 5' RACE reads into MiXCR, producing one record per CDR3 protein. The profile shows around 800,000 distinct CDR3 sequences, around 62% of them singletons. This sequence originates from a man younger than 45 in good health. The sample consisted of blood.

CDR3 nucleotides: TGTGCCAGCAGGGGACAGGGGCGTATCTACGAGCAGTACTTC. Translating gives CASRGQGRIYEQYF. This chain uses TRBV2 with TRBJ2-7; the match to TRBD1 covers 10 bases. J lost 3 bases, V lost 6 bases, and 5 bases had no gene match. CDR1 and CDR2 from the germline V gene are SNHLY and FYNNEI. This CDR3 has 14 amino acids.